These 20 T cell receptor beta chains originate from one sample sequenced in a study of T cells in Graves' hyperthyroidism and ophthalmopathy. Researchers amplified the TCR beta CDR3 regions from RNA transcripts. RT-PCR in the first round (using the HTBI primer set) targeted the TCR CDR3. MiXCR, applied by TCRdb to the multiplex PCR reads, yields one record per CDR3 protein. The sample lists hundreds of thousands of distinct CDR3 sequences, roughly 13% occurring once. Specimen: blood. Receptors originate from a woman in her thirties or forties with Graves' ophthalmopathy.

This clonotype has a count of ten or more. V usage is TRBV5-8 and J usage is TRBJ2-5, with D hard to call. Germline assignment: CDR1 SGHTS and CDR2 YDEGEE. Trimming cost V 4 bases and J 2 bases, with 12 bases left between them. This CDR3 contains 14 residues. CDR3 coding DNA: TGTGCCAGCAGCACCGACATACCACAAGAGACCCAGTACTTC. It yields the protein CASSTDIPQETQYF.

This clonotype came up many times. The chain joins TRBV6-1 to TRBJ1-2; unclear D gene. The CDR3 extends over 12 amino acids. The V end was cut by 7 bases, the J end by 5 bases, with 11 bases between. Germline-derived CDR1 and CDR2 are MNHNS and SASEGT. The CDR3: CASTSAAYGYTF. The DNA for the CDR3 is TGTGCCAGCACTTCCGCAGCATATGGCTACACCTTC.

Only a few counts were recorded for this clonotype. This sequence joins TRBV14 and TRBJ1-2; D gene unclear. V was trimmed by 1 base and J by 2 bases, leaving 11 bases between them. The CDR3 extends over 15 amino acids. Per the germline V gene, CDR1 is SGHDN and CDR2 is FVKESK. For the CDR3, the DNA is TGTGCCAGCAGCCAAGTCCACGGAGCGAACTATGGCTACACCTTC. Its protein product is CASSQVHGANYGYTF.

In this sample, this clonotype turned up a few times. One end of the junction is discordant with germline, which a read error may explain. The chain links TRBV12-3 or TRBV12-4 to TRBJ1-1; D may be TRBD1 (6 bases). This CDR3 has 14 amino acids. CDR3 protein: CASGLHLGGTGAFF. The CDR3 region has the DNA TGTGCCAGCGGACTTCATTTGGGGGGCACTGGAGCTTTCTTT.

About this clonotype itself: A much larger clonotype is one base distant, so this may be a read error. The chain has TRBV6-1 and TRBJ2-1; D gene ambiguous. Trimming removed 0 bases at V and 10 bases at J, with 7 bases between. This CDR3 region has 12 residues. The germline V gene encodes CDR1 MNHNS and CDR2 SASEGT. The CDR3 DNA sequence: TGTGCCAGCAGTGAAGCGTCGACGGAGCAGTTCTTC. It codes for CASSEASTEQFF.

To note about this clonotype: A much larger clone differs from this one at a single base, so this may be a read error. The conserved closing phenylalanine or tryptophan is absent in this CDR3, likely reflecting a read error. The DNA for the CDR3 is TGCGCCAGCAGCGGCGGACCTAGCACAGATACGCAGTATTGT. The encoded protein is CASSGGPSTDTQYC. The chain combines TRBV5-1 with TRBJ2-3; no definite D call. With 4 bases removed from V and 0 bases from J, the gap between germline ends came to 9 bases. From germline, CDR1 is SGHRS and CDR2 YFSETQ. The CDR3 consists of 14 residues.

This clonotype was seen ten or more times. The chain is built from TRBV11-2 and TRBJ2-1, with a weak D call TRBD1 (6 bases). In germline, CDR1 is SGHAT, CDR2 FQNNGV. V dropped 1 base and J dropped 7 bases, with 11 bases sitting between them. This CDR3 is built from 14 residues. The CDR3 sequence is CASSLGRGWNEQFF. CDR3 DNA: TGTGCCAGCAGCTTAGGCAGGGGCTGGAATGAGCAGTTCTTC. The complete variable domain, with remaining parts taken from reference TRBV11-2 and TRBJ2-1, reads EAGVAQSPRYKIIEKRQSVAFWCNPISGHATLYWYQQILGQGPKLLIQFQNNGVVDDSQLPKDRFSAERLKGVDSTLKIQPAKLEDSAVYLCASSLGRGWNEQFFGPGTRLTVL.

This clonotype came up many times. The chain uses TRBV12-5 and TRBJ2-1; D remains unclear. V lost 3 bases to trimming and J lost 12 bases, with 9 bases between them. CDR1 is LGHNT, CDR2 FRNRAP, per germline. This CDR3 spans 11 amino acids. The CDR3 protein is CASGLFGSQFF. Here the CDR3 DNA reads TGTGCTAGTGGTTTATTCGGGTCGCAGTTCTTC.

Details on this clonotype: A much larger clone sits a single nucleotide away, making a read error possible. The V gene is TRBV12-5, the J gene TRBJ1-2, with TRBD1 as a possible D gene (5 bases). V lost 2 bases and J lost 5, with 15 bases in between. The CDR3 covers 15 residues. CDR1 and CDR2 from the germline V gene are LGHNT and FRNRAP. This CDR3 is CASGLPAGRVYGYTF. The DNA for the CDR3 is TGTGCTAGTGGTTTGCCGGCAGGGCGGGTGTATGGCTACACCTTC.

This clonotype was recorded many times. The chain carries TRBV24-1 and TRBJ1-5, with D uncertain. Trimming stripped 4 bases from V and 3 bases from J, with 6 bases between. This CDR3 has 13 residues. Germline values: CDR1 KGHDR, CDR2 SFDVKD. CDR3 DNA sequence: TGTGCCACCAGTGACAAACACAATCAGCCCCAGCATTTT. This codes for CATSDKHNQPQHF.

This clonotype was recorded at least ten times. The chain couples TRBV19 to TRBJ2-5; 10 bases agree with TRBD1. The CDR3 totals 16 residues. Germline V gives CDR1 LNHDA, CDR2 SQIVND (reference sequence). Trimming at V came to 4 bases and at J to 2 bases, leaving 7 bases not matched to a gene. For the CDR3, the DNA is TGTGCCAGTAGTACGGGGACAGGGGCCTCACAAGAGACCCAGTACTTC. Its protein product is CASSTGTGASQETQYF. The full variable domain, completed using reference TRBV19 and TRBJ2-5, is DGGITQSPKYLFRKEGQNVTLSCEQNLNHDAMYWYRQDPGQGLRLIYYSQIVNDFQKGDIAEGYSVSREKKESFPLTVTSAQKNPTAFYLCASSTGTGASQETQYFGPGTRLLVL.

The V gene is TRBV28, the J gene TRBJ1-6; TRBD1 is a possible D gene (5 bases). The CDR3 has 16 residues. Germline V gene lookup returns CDR1 MDHEN and CDR2 SYDVKM. Trimming cost V 5 bases and J 4 bases, with 15 bases left between them. Here the CDR3 reads CASSNTGTSYNSPLHF. The DNA of the CDR3 is TGTGCCAGCAGTAATACAGGAACTTCTTATAATTCACCCCTCCACTTT.

This clonotype showed up many times. The V and J genes are TRBV29-1 and TRBJ2-7, with TRBD2 as a possible D gene (5 bases). Deletions cut 6 bases from V and 0 bases from J, with 15 bases between. The CDR3 loop spans 14 amino acids. Per the germline V gene, CDR1 is SQVTM and CDR2 is ANQGSEA. CDR3 sequence (DNA): TGCAGCGTCAAAGGGAAGGACTTCTCCTACGAGCAGTACTTC. Its translation is CSVKGKDFSYEQYF.

In its sample, this clonotype was seen once. The chain combines TRBV20-1 with TRBJ2-1; D is perhaps TRBD2 (6 bases). The germline gives CDR1 DFQATT, CDR2 SNEGSKA (reference sequence). Deletions cut 0 bases from V and 8 bases from J, with 17 bases between. This CDR3 comprises 15 residues. The CDR3 here is CSARDPAAGGDEQFF. CDR3 DNA sequence: TGCAGTGCTAGAGATCCTGCAGCGGGTGGGGATGAGCAGTTCTTC.

This clonotype was counted only a few times. V usage is TRBV9 and J usage is TRBJ2-2; 8 bases line up with TRBD1. Germline CDR1 and CDR2: SGDLS and YYNGEE. The CDR3 runs 18 residues. V lost 2 bases to trimming and J lost 4 bases; unmatched junction nucleotides: 13. This CDR3 reads CASSVVPATGVSTGELFF. The CDR3 region has the DNA TGTGCCAGCAGCGTCGTCCCCGCGACAGGGGTCAGCACCGGGGAGCTGTTTTTT.

This clonotype was picked up many times. The chain couples TRBV12-3 or TRBV12-4 to TRBJ1-2; 8 bases are a match to TRBD1. This CDR3 spans 15 amino acids. The J segment lost 7 bases and the V segment lost 7 bases, leaving 14 bases of the junction unmatched. CDR3 sequence: CASKVSQGASVGYTF. The CDR3 DNA reads TGTGCCAGCAAAGTTTCTCAGGGGGCTTCGGTTGGCTACACCTTC.

This clonotype was observed many times. The V and J genes are TRBV24-1 and TRBJ2-1; 8 nucleotides line up with TRBD2. The V gene's germline CDR1 is KGHDR and CDR2 SFDVKD. V lost 5 bases and J lost 9; bases outside the gene matches: 8. CDR3 size: 14 residues. CDR3 DNA: TGTGCCACCAGTGCCGGGAGGGAGTTAGCTGAGCAGTTCTTC. It is translated as CATSAGRELAEQFF.

There are many counts of this clonotype. J is TRBJ1-2 and V is TRBV5-1; D remains unclear. CDR3 length: 15 amino acids. CDR1 and CDR2 (germline): SGHRS, YFSETQ. With 0 bases removed from V and 5 bases from J, the gap between germline ends came to 14 bases. The CDR3 nucleotides read TGCGCCAGCAGCTTGGCGGCGTCTTCGTCGTATGGCTACACCTTC. Translated, it gives CASSLAASSSYGYTF.

This clonotype was found a few times. The chain is built from TRBV30 and TRBJ1-1, with D possibly being TRBD1 (5 bases). V gave up 5 bases and J gave up 0 bases, with 16 bases separating them. Germline V gives CDR1 GTSNPN, CDR2 SVGIG (reference sequence). The CDR3 is made up of 15 amino acids. The CDR3 here is CAWVLSGTLNTEAFF. CDR3 bases: TGTGCCTGGGTACTCTCCGGGACTTTGAACACTGAAGCTTTCTTT.

This clonotype has a count of ten or more. V and J are TRBV28 and TRBJ2-3; D is possibly TRBD2 (5 bases). CDR3 length: 14 residues. V was shortened by 5 bases and J by 4 bases, with 13 bases between the two germline ends. Germline V gene sequence: CDR1 MDHEN, CDR2 SYDVKM. For the CDR3, the DNA is TGTGCCAGCAGTAACAGCGGCCTTTCAGATACGCAGTATTTT. Translated: CASSNSGLSDTQYF.